Described below is a single T cell receptor beta chain sequence and its context. This specimen comes from a study of cytomegalovirus exposure and HLA in healthy donors. J was trimmed by 7 bases and V by 7 bases; bases with no gene match: 6. Per the germline V gene, CDR1 is MNHNS and CDR2 is SASEGT. The CDR3 contains 12 residues. Primers: 60 Vbeta forward and 13 Jbeta reverse. TCRdb keeps only in-frame clones here, not all; method: immunoSEQ multiplex PCR. Of 150,000 to 200,000 clones listed, around 75% were seen once; the top ten hold under 5.5%. The sequence derives from a man aged 18 to 29 in good health and CMV-seropositive. The chain carries TRBV6-1 and TRBJ2-7, with 8 bases aligning to TRBD2. The sequenced sample consisted of PBMCs. The CDR3 loop is CASTSGRGEQYV. In nucleotides, the CDR3 is TGTGCCAGCACGAGCGGGAGAGGAGAGCAGTACGTC.